This is a list of T cell receptor beta chains from one sample in a study of CD8+CD57+ T cells in acquired aplastic anemia. MiXCR was run by TCRdb on the reads, yielding one entry per CDR3 protein. The sample lists some 200,000 distinct CDR3 sequences, 48% occurring once. The specimen was sorted CD4+, CD8+, or CD8+CD57+ T cells (not recorded which) from PBMCs. The source is a human donor with aplastic anemia. CDR3s include the opening cysteine and the closing phenylalanine or tryptophan. D genes are given only for firm matches. Only part of the rows carry a size: once, few, many, or a class if the clone is expanded.

clone_size	d_call	v_call	j_call	cdr3_nt	cdr3_aa
once	TRBD1	TRBV2	TRBJ2-7	TGTGCCAGCATACAAGACAGGGGTAACGAGCAGTACTTC	CASIQDRGNEQYF
NA	NA	TRBV24-1	TRBJ2-7	TGTGCCACCAGTGATTTCCAGGGGCAGAGCTACGAGCAGTACTTC	CATSDFQGQSYEQYF
NA	NA	TRBV19	TRBJ2-6	TGTGCCAGTAGTCTCTCAAGAAGAGGGGCCAACGTCCTGACTTTC	CASSLSRRGANVLTF
NA	NA	TRBV29-1	TRBJ2-2	TGCAGCGTTGGCGATTGCAGGGACCCCACCGGGGAGCTGTTTTTT	CSVGDCRDPTGELFF
NA	NA	TRBV20-1	TRBJ1-2	TGCAGTGCCGGAGAGGAGGATGGCTACACCTTC	CSAGEEDGYTF
many	TRBD2	TRBV6-5	TRBJ2-7	TGTGCCAGCCCGACGGGACTAGCCTCCTACGAGCAGTACTTC	CASPTGLASYEQYF
few	NA	TRBV5-1	TRBJ2-5	TGCGCCAGCAGCCACCACATCCAAGAGACCCAGTACTTC	CASSHHIQETQYF
many	NA	TRBV7-2	TRBJ2-1	TGTGCCAGCAGCTTAGCTCGTAGGGGCTATGAGCAGTTCTTC	CASSLARRGYEQFF
NA	TRBD2	TRBV10-1	TRBJ2-1	TGCGCCAGCAGTTTGGCGGGAGATGACAATGAGCAGCTCTTC	CASSLAGDDNEQLF
many	NA	TRBV9	TRBJ2-5	TGTGCCAGCAGCGTAGTCTCAGGGACTTTTGGAGAGACCCAGTACTTC	CASSVVSGTFGETQYF
many	NA	TRBV7-3	TRBJ2-1	TGTGCCAGCAGCGCCCTTGGAAACAATGAGCAGTTCTTC	CASSALGNNEQFF
NA	NA	TRBV15	TRBJ1-5	TGTGCCACCAGCACAACGGAGGGTCCTGGTAAGCCCCAGCATTTT	CATSTTEGPGKPQHF
NA	TRBD1	TRBV20-1	TRBJ1-5	TGCAGTGTTCCTCGACAGGGAAGGGGGTATCAGCCCCAGCATTTT	CSVPRQGRGYQPQHF
NA	NA	TRBV7-8	TRBJ1-5	TGTGCCAGCAGCGCTAAAGGGAGGTATAGCAATCAGCCCCAGCATTTT	CASSAKGRYSNQPQHF
once	TRBD1	TRBV2	TRBJ2-5	TGTGCCAGCAGTACCGGGACAGGGGCCCGAGAGACCCAGTACTTC	CASSTGTGARETQYF
NA	NA	TRBV29-1	TRBJ2-5	TGCAGCGTTGAAGAATTAGGGCAGTCATCGACCCAGTACTTC	CSVEELGQSSTQYF
NA	NA	TRBV11-2	TRBJ1-2	TGTGCCAGCAGCGACCCTGAGGGTGGCTACACCTTC	CASSDPEGGYTF
NA	NA	TRBV6-1	TRBJ2-4	TGTGCCAGCAGTGAGCCCGGTCCTGGCATTCAGTACTTC	CASSEPGPGIQYF
NA	NA	TRBV29-1	TRBJ1-1	TGCAGCGTTGAAGAGGGAGACCCTGAAGCTTTCTTT	CSVEEGDPEAFF
many	NA	TRBV3-1	TRBJ2-5	TGTGCCAGCAGCCCAGGGTTAGGGACCCAGTACTTC	CASSPGLGTQYF
NA	NA	TRBV25-1	TRBJ1-6	TGTGCCAGCAGTGAACTCGGCAGGGTTGATTCACCCCTCCACTTT	CASSELGRVDSPLHF
few	NA	TRBV18	TRBJ1-4	TGTGCCAGCCTAAGGGGAATTAATGAAAAACTGTTTTTT	CASLRGINEKLFF